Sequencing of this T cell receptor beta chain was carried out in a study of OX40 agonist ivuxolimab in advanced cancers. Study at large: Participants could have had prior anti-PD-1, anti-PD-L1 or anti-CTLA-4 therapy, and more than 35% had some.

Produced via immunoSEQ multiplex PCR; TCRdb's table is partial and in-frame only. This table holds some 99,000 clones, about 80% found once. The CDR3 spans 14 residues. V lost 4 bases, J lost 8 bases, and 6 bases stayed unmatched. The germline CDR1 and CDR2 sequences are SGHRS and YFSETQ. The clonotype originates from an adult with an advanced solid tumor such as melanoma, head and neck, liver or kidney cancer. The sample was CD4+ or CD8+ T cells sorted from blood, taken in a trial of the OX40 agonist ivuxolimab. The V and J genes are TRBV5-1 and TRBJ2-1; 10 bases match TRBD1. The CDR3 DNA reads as TGCGCCAGCAGCACCCGACAGGGGGCTGATGAGCAGTTCTTC. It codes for CASSTRQGADEQFF.